This paragraph reports one T cell receptor (beta chain). The sample belongs to a study of cytomegalovirus exposure and HLA in healthy donors. This CDR3 is built from 16 residues. V shed 3 bases and J shed 6 bases, with 17 bases lying between them. Germline CDR1 KGHSH, CDR2 LQKENI. The PCR was carried out with 60 Vbeta primers and 13 Jbeta primers. TCRdb keeps only in-frame clones here, not all; method: immunoSEQ multiplex PCR. Of 55,000 to 65,000 clones in the sample, 65% to 80% are singletons; the top ten hold about 6.8%. Sequencing input: PBMCs. The V and J genes are TRBV18 and TRBJ1-4; D is ambiguous. This receptor was identified in a man aged 25 to 40 in good health and CMV-seropositive. CDR3 sequence: CASSPPPGFPYEKLFF. DNA for the CDR3: TGTGCCAGCTCACCTCCTCCAGGATTCCCCTATGAAAAACTGTTTTTT.